A single TCR beta chain is shown here with its context. Its matching antigen is unknown. CDR3 length: 17 amino acids. In germline, CDR1 is SEHNR, CDR2 FQNEAQ (reference sequence). V lost 5 bases and J lost 0, with 20 bases in between. From the 5' RACE reads, TCRdb called clonotypes with MiXCR, one entry per CDR3 protein. The sample lists approximately 52,000 distinct CDR3 sequences; around 9.7% were seen once. The data derive from a study of T-cell memory formation after mild COVID-19. Study information: Clusters were largely donor specific. The study, taken as a whole, reports: Whether second-wave clones peaking at day 37 were SARS-CoV-2 specific went unconfirmed. Some SARS-CoV-2-responding clones were already detected in memory before infection.

The TCR originated in an adult woman who had mild COVID-19 (a few samples of this study predate the infection). Cell type and time point are not known. The rearrangement joins TRBV7-9 to TRBJ2-7; tentative D call: TRBD2 (6 bases). Specimen: PBMCs or a T cell subset sorted from them (not recorded which). The CDR3 loop reads CASSLSSGGLASYEQYF. The CDR3 DNA follows: TGTGCCAGCAGCCTATCATCCGGAGGGCTAGCCTCCTACGAGCAGTACTTC.